The present TCR beta chain was sequenced within a study of chemoradiotherapy in HPV16-positive cancers. Overall study results and limits: The functional HPV-specific definition rests on just a couple of HPV16-positive patients. Candidate HPV-specific clones and E7-related TCR motifs grew in tumor during treatment.

This clone appeared once. Its target is not known. Clones were read by immunoSEQ multiplex PCR, and TCRdb kept only the in-frame ones, dropping some. In the table there are 22,000 or so clones, approximately 90% of which are singletons. This receptor was taken from a human donor with HPV-associated anogenital cancer. This specimen was blood, taken from a patient who underwent chemoradiotherapy.

CDR3 residues: CASSGVYNEQFF. The DNA for the CDR3 is TGTGCCAGTTCAGGAGTCTACAATGAGCAGTTCTTC. J is TRBJ2-1 and V is TRBV6-1; D remains unclear. The germline V gene encodes CDR1 MNHNS and CDR2 SASEGT. V gave up 9 bases and J gave up 3 bases, with 9 bases separating them. The CDR3 has 12 residues.